The entry that follows covers one TCR beta chain sequence. The source of the sample is a study of blood T cell repertoires in COVID-19. Study-wide context: PBMCs, B-cell-depleted T cells, or T cells were the source of the cDNA or gDNA that made up the material.

The CDR3 is 16 amino acids. The germline CDR1 and CDR2 sequences are LNHDA and SQIVND (reference sequence). The J segment lost 6 bases and the V segment lost 1 base, leaving 7 bases of the junction unmatched. Authors' methods: Estimation of nucleated cell counts was performed using reference gene primer amplification. Only in-frame clones appear in the TCRdb table, and some are missing; sequencing was by immunoSEQ multiplex PCR. V, J and clone size derive from that table, while D and trimming were established from the DNA sequence. The data contain about 140,000 clones, 70% to 90% of them singletons.

This chain uses TRBV19 with TRBJ1-5; TRBD1 agrees at 9 bases. Input material: peripheral blood. The TCR was taken from a human donor in a cohort sampled during active COVID-19. CDR3 loop: CASSIGGTGSRQPQHF. The CDR3 DNA is TGTGCCAGTAGTATAGGCGGGACAGGGTCTCGTCAGCCCCAGCATTTT.